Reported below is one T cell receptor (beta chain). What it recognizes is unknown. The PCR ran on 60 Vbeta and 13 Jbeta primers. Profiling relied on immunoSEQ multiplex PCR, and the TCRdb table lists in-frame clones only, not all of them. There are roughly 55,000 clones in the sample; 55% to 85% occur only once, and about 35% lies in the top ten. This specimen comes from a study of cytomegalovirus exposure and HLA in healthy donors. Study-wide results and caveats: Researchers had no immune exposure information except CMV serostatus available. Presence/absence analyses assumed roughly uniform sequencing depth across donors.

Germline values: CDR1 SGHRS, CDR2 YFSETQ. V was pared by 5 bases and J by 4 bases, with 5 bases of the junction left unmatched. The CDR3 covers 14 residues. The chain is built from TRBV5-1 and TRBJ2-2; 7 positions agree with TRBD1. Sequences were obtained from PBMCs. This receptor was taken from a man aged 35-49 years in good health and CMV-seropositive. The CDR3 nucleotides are TGCGCCAGCAGGGGGACAGATATCACCGGGGAGCTGTTTTTT. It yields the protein CASRGTDITGELFF.